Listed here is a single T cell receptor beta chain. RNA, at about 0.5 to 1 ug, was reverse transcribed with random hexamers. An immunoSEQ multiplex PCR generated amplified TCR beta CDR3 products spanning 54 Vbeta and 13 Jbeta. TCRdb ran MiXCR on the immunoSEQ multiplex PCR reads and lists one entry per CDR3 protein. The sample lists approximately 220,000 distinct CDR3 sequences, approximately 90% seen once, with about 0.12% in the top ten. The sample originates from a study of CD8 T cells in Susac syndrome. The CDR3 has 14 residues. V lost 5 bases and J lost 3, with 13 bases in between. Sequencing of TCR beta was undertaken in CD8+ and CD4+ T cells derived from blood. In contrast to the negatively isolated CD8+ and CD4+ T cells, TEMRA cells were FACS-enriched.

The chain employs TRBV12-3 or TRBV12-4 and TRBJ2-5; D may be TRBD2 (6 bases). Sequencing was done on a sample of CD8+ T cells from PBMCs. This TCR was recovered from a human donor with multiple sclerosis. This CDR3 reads CASSDPGLKETQYF. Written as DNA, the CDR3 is TGTGCCAGCAGTGACCCGGGACTCAAAGAGACCCAGTACTTC.